The T cell receptor (beta chain) described here comes from a study of T cell changes during pregnancy in multiple sclerosis. Profiling relied on immunoSEQ multiplex PCR, and the TCRdb table lists in-frame clones only, not all of them. Of roughly 80,000 clones in the sample, just over 90% were seen once. Sequencing was performed on peripheral blood, taken before pregnancy. The source of this sequence is a female donor with multiple sclerosis, enrolled in a pregnancy study.

CDR3 region: CASSVGSSGRSVGGELFF. The CDR3 DNA is TGTGCCAGCAGCGTAGGGAGTAGCGGGAGGTCGGTAGGCGGGGAGCTGTTTTTT. The chain joins TRBV9 to TRBJ2-2; TRBD2 aligns across 10 bases. This CDR3 comprises 18 residues. Germline CDR1 is SGDLS and CDR2 is YYNGEE. V lost 0 bases to trimming and J lost 7 bases; unmatched junction nucleotides: 12.